A single T cell receptor beta chain is shown here with its context. Its antigen remains undetermined. Per-nucleotide qualities are absent, and no much larger clonotype sits a single base away. For sequencing of the TCRbeta CDR3 region, genomic DNA was extracted from the sorted cells. The immunoSEQ Assay was used for sequencing of TCRbeta CDR3 regions. The clones in this table, taken by TCRdb from immuneACCESS, are in-frame only. Not every clone is retained; where verified, under half of the shortfall comes from an unresolved V gene, and the cause of the rest is unknown. The sample yields around 100,000 clones; over 75% were counted once. Approximately 0.3% of the sample is in the top ten clones. This entry belongs to a study of OX40 agonist ivuxolimab in advanced cancers. For context, the study as a whole: Ivuxolimab, which targeted the costimulatory receptor OX40 (CD134), was an agonistic, fully human IgG2 monoclonal antibody. Among the approximately 54 dose-escalation patients, some 19 had hepatocellular carcinoma, about 15 melanoma, 9 renal cell carcinoma and 9 head and neck cancer. Intravenous ivuxolimab was administered to patients every 2 weeks at six dose levels: 0.01, 0.1, 0.3, 1.5, 3 and 10 mg/kg. Prior anti-PD-1, anti-PD-L1 or anti-CTLA-4 therapy was permitted, and checkpoint inhibitors had been received by 40% to 50% of dose-escalation patients. Three dose-escalation patients achieved partial responses, one with hepatocellular carcinoma and two with cutaneous melanoma. The dose-escalation cohort was about 87% male with a mean age of approximately 59 years, ranging from roughly 20 to 80. The point of sequencing TCRbeta in the periphery was to test whether ivuxolimab changed TCR sequence diversity and drove clonal T-cell expansion. The paper covers the monotherapy dose-escalation part of the phase I ivuxolimab trial, which included N of about 56 patients.

The trial excluded patients who had a history of autoimmune disease or were on systemic immunosuppression. In every dose cohort, peripheral blood was drawn for TCR sequencing at baseline, cycle 4 day 1, and cycle 7 day 1. Samples came from an open-label, multicenter, first-in-human phase I dose-escalation trial of ivuxolimab. Adults with locally advanced or metastatic melanoma, renal cell carcinoma, hepatocellular carcinoma or head and neck squamous cell carcinoma were enrolled in the trial. CD4+ and CD8+ T cells were sorted separately from peripheral blood before TCR sequencing. What the authors observed across the whole study: After ivuxolimab, CD8+ T cells had more expanded clones than CD4+ T cells on average. Clonal expansion of both CD4+ and CD8+ blood T cells was observed from baseline to week 6 at doses 0.1 to 3.0 mg/kg. In partial responders in the 0.1-3.0 mg/kg groups, normalized peripheral clonal expansion was found to be among the lowest, especially among CD8+ T cells. Low levels of normalized T-cell clonal expansion were also seen in some patients who did not respond. Which antigens the clonally expanded peripheral T cells were specific for was not determined.

The receptor was derived from an adult with an advanced solid tumor such as melanoma, head and neck, liver or kidney cancer. This material consisted of CD4+ or CD8+ T cells sorted from blood, taken in a trial of the OX40 agonist ivuxolimab.

The DNA sequence is given as TGTGCCACCAGCAGAGGACTAGGGGGCTACAATGAGCAGTTCTTC. This codes for CATSRGLGGYNEQFF. The sequence is built from TRBV15 and TRBJ2-1; the D region may be TRBD1 or TRBD2, each matching 6 bases equally. The cysteine opens and the phenylalanine closes a CDR3 of 15 amino acids. The retained sequence is limited to the CDR3, 45 bases, with the frame set at the first base. Trimming costs V 1 base and J 3 bases, and their ends lie 10 bases apart. The germline V gene (reference sequence) yields LNHNV for CDR1 and YYDKDF for CDR2.